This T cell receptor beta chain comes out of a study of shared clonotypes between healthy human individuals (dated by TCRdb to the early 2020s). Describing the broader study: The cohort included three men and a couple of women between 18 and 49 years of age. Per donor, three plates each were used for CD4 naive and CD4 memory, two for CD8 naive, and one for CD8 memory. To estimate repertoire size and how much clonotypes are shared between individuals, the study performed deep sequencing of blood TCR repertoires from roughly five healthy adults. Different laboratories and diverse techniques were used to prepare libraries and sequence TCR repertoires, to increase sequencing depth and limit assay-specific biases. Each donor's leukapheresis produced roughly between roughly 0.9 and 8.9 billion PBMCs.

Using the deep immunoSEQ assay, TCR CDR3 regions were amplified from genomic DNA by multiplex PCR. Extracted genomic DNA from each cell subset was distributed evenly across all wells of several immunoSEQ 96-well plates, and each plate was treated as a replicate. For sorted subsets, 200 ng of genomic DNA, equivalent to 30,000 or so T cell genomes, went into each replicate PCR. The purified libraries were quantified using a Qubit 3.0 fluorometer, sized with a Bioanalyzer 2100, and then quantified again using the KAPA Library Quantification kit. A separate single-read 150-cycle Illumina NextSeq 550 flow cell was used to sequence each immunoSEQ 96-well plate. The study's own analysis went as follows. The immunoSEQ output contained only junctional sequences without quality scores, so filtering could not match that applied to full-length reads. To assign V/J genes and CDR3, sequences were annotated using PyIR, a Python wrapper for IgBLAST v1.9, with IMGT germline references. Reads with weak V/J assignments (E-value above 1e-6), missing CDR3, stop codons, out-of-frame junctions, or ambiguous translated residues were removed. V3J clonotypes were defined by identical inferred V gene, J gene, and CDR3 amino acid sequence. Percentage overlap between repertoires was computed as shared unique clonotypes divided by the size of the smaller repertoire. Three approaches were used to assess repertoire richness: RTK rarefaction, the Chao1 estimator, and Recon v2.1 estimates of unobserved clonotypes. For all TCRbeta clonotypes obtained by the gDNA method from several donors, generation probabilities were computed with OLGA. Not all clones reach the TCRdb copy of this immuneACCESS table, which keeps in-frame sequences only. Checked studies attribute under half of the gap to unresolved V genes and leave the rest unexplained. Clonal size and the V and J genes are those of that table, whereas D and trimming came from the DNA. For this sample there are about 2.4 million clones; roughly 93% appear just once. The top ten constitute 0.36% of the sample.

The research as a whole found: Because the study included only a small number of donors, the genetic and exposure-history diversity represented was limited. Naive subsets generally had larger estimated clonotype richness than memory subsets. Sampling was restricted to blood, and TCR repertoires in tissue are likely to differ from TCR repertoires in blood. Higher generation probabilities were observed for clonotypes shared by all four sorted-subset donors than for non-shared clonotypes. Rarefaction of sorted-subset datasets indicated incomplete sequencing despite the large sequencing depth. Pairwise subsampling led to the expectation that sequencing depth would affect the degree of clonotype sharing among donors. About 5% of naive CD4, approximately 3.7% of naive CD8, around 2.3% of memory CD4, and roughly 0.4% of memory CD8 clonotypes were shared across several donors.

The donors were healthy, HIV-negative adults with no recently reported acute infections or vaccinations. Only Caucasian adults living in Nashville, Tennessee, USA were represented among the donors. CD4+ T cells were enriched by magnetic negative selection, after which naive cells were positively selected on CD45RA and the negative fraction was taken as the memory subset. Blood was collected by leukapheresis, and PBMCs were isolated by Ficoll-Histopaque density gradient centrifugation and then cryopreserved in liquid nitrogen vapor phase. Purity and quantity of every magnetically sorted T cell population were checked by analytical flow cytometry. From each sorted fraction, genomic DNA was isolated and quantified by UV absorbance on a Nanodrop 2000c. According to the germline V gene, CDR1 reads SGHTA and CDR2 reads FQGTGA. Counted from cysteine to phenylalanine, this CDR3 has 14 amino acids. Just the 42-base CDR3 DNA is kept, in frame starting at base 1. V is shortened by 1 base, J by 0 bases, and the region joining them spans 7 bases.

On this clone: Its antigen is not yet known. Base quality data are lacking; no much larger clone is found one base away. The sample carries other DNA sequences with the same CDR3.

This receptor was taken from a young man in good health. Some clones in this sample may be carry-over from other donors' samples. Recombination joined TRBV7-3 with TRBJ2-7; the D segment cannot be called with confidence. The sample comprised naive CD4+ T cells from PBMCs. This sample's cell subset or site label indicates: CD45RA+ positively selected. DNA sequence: TGTGCCAGCAGCTTAAATCCGGGCTCCTACGAGCAGTACTTC. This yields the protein CASSLNPGSYEQYF.